A single sample is the source of the 21 T cell receptor beta chains below, sequenced in a study of T cells in Graves' hyperthyroidism and ophthalmopathy. Regions amplified from RNA transcripts were the TCR beta CDR3 regions. With the HTBI primer set, the TCR CDR3 went through a first round of RT-PCR. Using its own MiXCR run on the multiplex PCR reads, TCRdb lists one record per CDR3 protein. The table lists some 300,000 distinct CDR3 sequences, roughly 19% of them singletons. Sequencing used blood. The receptor set was obtained from a man between 50 and 59 years old with Graves' ophthalmopathy.

V is TRBV18 and J is TRBJ2-7; TRBD2 matches 13 bases. The trim removed 3 bases at V and 3 bases at J, leaving 2 bases unmatched. The CDR3 has 15 residues. The germline V gene encodes CDR1 KGHSH and CDR2 LQKENI. CDR3 loop: CASSPGTSGVYEQYF. The CDR3, as DNA: TGTGCCAGCTCACCCGGGACTAGCGGGGTCTACGAGCAGTACTTC.

V gene TRBV10-3 combines with J gene TRBJ2-3; possibly TRBD1 for D (5 bases). Germline CDR1 and CDR2: ENHRY and SYGVKD. This CDR3 is 14 amino acids long. Deletions cut 2 bases from V and 1 base from J, with 7 bases between. CDR3 nucleotides: TGTGCCATCAGTGAGGGACACCGCACAGATACGCAGTATTTT. Protein product: CAISEGHRTDTQYF.

This clonotype appeared many times. The rearrangement links TRBV5-1 to TRBJ1-1; unclear D gene. V shed 4 bases and J shed 2 bases, with 15 bases lying between them. This CDR3 is built from 15 residues. Germline V gene lookup returns CDR1 SGHRS and CDR2 YFSETQ. In DNA form, the CDR3 reads TGCGCCAGCAGCCCGGGTACACTTCGCAACACTGAAGCTTTCTTT. The encoded protein is CASSPGTLRNTEAFF.

This clonotype was counted at least ten times. The chain combines TRBV27 with TRBJ2-1; possibly TRBD1 for D (8 bases). CDR3 length: 19 amino acids. V gave up 5 bases and J gave up 4 bases, with 27 bases separating them. The germline gives CDR1 MNHEY, CDR2 SMNVEV (reference sequence). In nucleotides, the CDR3 is TGTGCCAGCAGTGGGTGGACAGGGAGGGCCTCGCGGGCATACAATGAGCAGTTCTTC. It is translated as CASSGWTGRASRAYNEQFF.

This clonotype was counted between two and nine times. J is TRBJ2-5 and V is TRBV10-3; 12 bases fit TRBD1. Looked up from germline, CDR1 is ENHRY and CDR2 is SYGVKD. The length of the CDR3 is 14 residues. The junction had 1 base not matched to a gene; V was cut back by 3 bases and J by 5 bases. The CDR3 region has the DNA TGTGCCATCAGTGAAGGGACAGGGGGCGAGACCCAGTACTTC. It is translated as CAISEGTGGETQYF.

This clonotype was seen at least ten times. The chain is built from TRBV20-1 and TRBJ2-5, with a possible D match to TRBD1 (6 bases). V was trimmed by 3 bases and J by 5 bases, leaving 16 bases between them. The CDR3 consists of 14 residues. Looked up from germline, CDR1 is DFQATT and CDR2 is SNEGSKA (reference sequence). CDR3 in amino acids: CSASRDNRGETQYF. The CDR3 DNA is TGCAGTGCTAGTAGGGACAACCGAGGGGAGACCCAGTACTTC.

In its sample, this clonotype was seen a few times. This rearrangement joins TRBV10-3 to TRBJ2-1, with TRBD1 matching 7 bases. Losses at the gene ends were 2 bases for V and 5 bases for J; bases not matched to a gene: 3. Germline V gives CDR1 ENHRY, CDR2 SYGVKD. The CDR3 length is 14 residues. The CDR3 here is CAISETGQDNEQFF. CDR3 in DNA: TGTGCCATCAGTGAGACCGGACAGGACAATGAGCAGTTCTTC.

J is TRBJ2-1 and V is TRBV27, with 13 bases identical to TRBD2. The V and J ends lost 5 bases and 5 bases, in that order; junction bases with no gene match: 6. The CDR3 totals 16 residues. Germline assignment: CDR1 MNHEY and CDR2 SMNVEV (reference sequence). In DNA, the CDR3 is TGTGCCAGCAGTAGCTCCGGGACTAGCGGGAACAATGAGCAGTTCTTC. It yields the protein CASSSSGTSGNNEQFF.

This clonotype was counted a few times. The chain joins TRBV27 to TRBJ2-2; TRBD1 agrees at 7 bases. Germline V gene data show CDR1 as MNHEY and CDR2 as SMNVEV (reference sequence). The CDR3 has 15 amino acids. V shed 3 bases, J shed 4 bases, and the junction held 5 bases outside the gene matches. CDR3 coding DNA: TGTGCCAGCAGTTTCGGGACAGTGATCACCGGGGAGCTGTTTTTT. Amino acids: CASSFGTVITGELFF.

This clonotype was observed many times. The gene calls are TRBV20-1 and TRBJ1-2; 9 bases are shared with TRBD1. Losses at the gene ends were 6 bases for V and 2 bases for J; bases not matched to a gene: 4. Germline V gene lookup returns CDR1 DFQATT and CDR2 SNEGSKA (reference sequence). The CDR3 totals 13 residues. In nucleotides, the CDR3 is TGCAGTGCGAGTGACAGGGGGAACTATGGCTACACCTTC. It translates to CSASDRGNYGYTF.

This clonotype was seen at least ten times. J is TRBJ2-3 and V is TRBV5-1; 7 nucleotides agree with TRBD1. CDR3 length equals 15 residues. Germline lookup yields CDR1 SGHRS and CDR2 YFSETQ. J lost 2 bases, V lost 6 bases, and 9 bases had no gene match. In DNA form, the CDR3 reads TGCGCCAGCACCAGAAGGGACAGCCCCACAGATACGCAGTATTTT. Residues: CASTRRDSPTDTQYF.

This clonotype was observed a handful of times. The chain combines TRBV7-9 with TRBJ1-5, with unresolved D. The V end was cut by 2 bases, the J end by 5 bases, with 7 bases between. Germline lookup yields CDR1 SEHNR and CDR2 FQNEAQ (reference sequence). The CDR3 is 13 amino acids. In DNA, the CDR3 is TGTGCCAGCAGCTTAATAGAGGATCAGCCCCAGCATTTT. Protein product: CASSLIEDQPQHF.

The chain is built from TRBV2 and TRBJ1-1, with 10 bases lining up with TRBD1. The germline V gene encodes CDR1 SNHLY and CDR2 FYNNEI. Germline trimming cut 6 bases from V and 4 bases from J; bases unmatched to any gene: 11. The CDR3 length is 16 residues. As DNA, the CDR3 is TGTGCCAGCAGCAGGGGACAGGGGATAGCGGGCACTGAAGCTTTCTTT. Its protein is CASSRGQGIAGTEAFF.

This clonotype was detected ten times or more. The V and J genes are TRBV7-9 and TRBJ2-7; D possibly corresponds to TRBD1 (6 bases). The V end was cut by 3 bases, the J end by 3 bases, with 21 bases between. CDR1 and CDR2 from the germline V gene are SEHNR and FQNEAQ (reference sequence). This CDR3 contains 17 residues. In nucleotides, the CDR3 is TGTGCCAGCAGCTTGGATACCCGAGGACAGTCAAACTACGAGCAGTACTTC. This sequence encodes CASSLDTRGQSNYEQYF. Full variable domain (rest looked up from reference TRBV7-9 and TRBJ2-7): DTGVSQNPRHKITKRGQNVTFRCDPISEHNRLYWYRQTLGQGPEFLTYFQNEAQLEKSRLLSDRFSAERPKGSFSTLEIQRTEQGDSAMYLCASSLDTRGQSNYEQYFGPGTRLTVT.

This clonotype was detected once. The chain is built from TRBV7-8 and TRBJ1-1; D is unclear. The germline V gene has CDR1 SGHVS and CDR2 FQNEAQ. V was shortened by 4 bases and J by 4 bases, with 10 bases between the two germline ends. The CDR3 consists of 13 residues. The CDR3 coding sequence is TGTGCCAGCAGCTCTCGGCCCAGCACTGAAGCTTTCTTT. It specifies CASSSRPSTEAFF.

This clonotype occurred a few times. This chain connects TRBV6-1 to TRBJ2-3; a possible D gene is TRBD2 (6 bases). V lost 11 bases and J 8 bases, leaving 14 bases between the germline ends. Germline lookup yields CDR1 MNHNS and CDR2 SASEGT. The CDR3 has 11 residues. CDR3 DNA: TGTGCCGCCCGGAGGGGCATTACGCAGTATTTT. Translation: CAARRGITQYF.

The chain's CDR3 is CASSLSFGSRAFF. The CDR3 DNA sequence: TGTGCCAGCAGTTTATCCTTCGGTTCCAGGGCTTTCTTT. V usage is TRBV27 and J usage is TRBJ1-1; unclear D gene. The V gene's germline CDR1 is MNHEY and CDR2 SMNVEV (reference sequence). The CDR3 runs 13 residues. V dropped 0 bases and J dropped 11 bases, with 13 bases sitting between them.

In its sample, this clonotype was seen a few times. The chain links TRBV5-4 to TRBJ2-5, with D unclear. Per the germline V gene, CDR1 is SGHNT and CDR2 is YYREEE (reference sequence). V lost 3 bases to trimming and J lost 0 bases, with 9 bases between them. This CDR3 has 14 amino acids. The CDR3 region has the DNA TGTGCCAGCAGCTATGACCTCTACCAAGAGACCCAGTACTTC. Amino acids: CASSYDLYQETQYF.

About this clonotype: This is likely an artifact of a read error, given a far larger clone one base away. The rearrangement joins TRBV6-1 to TRBJ2-7; D not resolved. The CDR3 runs to 11 residues. Trimming shortened V by 3 bases and J by 4 bases, and 4 bases separated the two germline ends. The V gene's germline CDR1 is MNHNS and CDR2 SASEGT. The CDR3 nucleotides read TGTGCCAGCAGTGACTGGTACGAGCAGTACTTC. It encodes CASSDWYEQYF.

Notes on this clonotype: A much larger clone differs from this one at a single base, so this may be a read error. The rearrangement links TRBV3-1 to TRBJ2-7; TRBD1 aligns across 8 bases. Losses at the gene ends were 3 bases for V and 2 bases for J; bases not matched to a gene: 6. The germline gives CDR1 LGHDT, CDR2 YNNKEL (reference sequence). This CDR3 spans 15 amino acids. CDR3 coding DNA: TGTGCCAGCAGCCACTCCGGGACAGGAGCCTACGAGCAGTACTTC. It codes for CASSHSGTGAYEQYF.

The V and J genes are TRBV7-3 and TRBJ2-3; TRBD2 is a possible D gene (6 bases). CDR1 is SGHTA and CDR2 is FQGTGA in the germline V gene. Trimming removed 0 bases from V and 4 bases from J, with 14 bases in between. The CDR3 totals 16 residues. The DNA of the CDR3 is TGTGCCAGCAGCTTAACTGGCGGGGAAGGGGCAGATACGCAGTATTTT. It specifies CASSLTGGEGADTQYF.